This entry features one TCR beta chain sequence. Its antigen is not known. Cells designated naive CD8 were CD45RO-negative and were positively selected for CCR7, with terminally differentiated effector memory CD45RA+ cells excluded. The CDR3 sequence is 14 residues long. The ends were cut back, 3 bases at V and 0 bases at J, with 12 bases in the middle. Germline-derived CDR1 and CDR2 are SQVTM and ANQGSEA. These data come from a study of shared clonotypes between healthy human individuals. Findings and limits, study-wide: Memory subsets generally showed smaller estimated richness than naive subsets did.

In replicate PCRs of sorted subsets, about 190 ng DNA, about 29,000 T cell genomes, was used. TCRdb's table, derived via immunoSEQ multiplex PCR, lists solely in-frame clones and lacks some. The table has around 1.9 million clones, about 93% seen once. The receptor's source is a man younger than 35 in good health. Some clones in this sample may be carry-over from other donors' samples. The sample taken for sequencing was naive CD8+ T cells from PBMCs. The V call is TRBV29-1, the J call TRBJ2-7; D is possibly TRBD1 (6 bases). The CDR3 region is CSVDAQGSSYEQYF. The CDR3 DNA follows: TGCAGCGTTGATGCGCAGGGGAGCTCCTACGAGCAGTACTTC.